Below are 22 T cell receptor beta chains sequenced from a single sample in a study of type 1 and type 2 diabetes patients. PCR was run on genomic DNA. Multiplex PCR with 30 forward and 13 reverse primers amplified the TCR beta CDR3. Via MiXCR, TCRdb re-called the multiplex PCR reads, giving one row per CDR3 protein. Of under 300,000 distinct CDR3 sequences detected, more than 45% appear once; the ten largest clones hold roughly 13%. The sample consisted of peripheral blood mononuclear cells (PBMCs). These receptor sequences come from a man between 18 and 35 years old with type 2 diabetes.

This clonotype appeared a few times. The chain joins TRBV25-1 to TRBJ2-1, with 7 bases lining up with TRBD1. The length of the CDR3 is 14 residues. Germline CDR1 reads MGHDK; CDR2 reads SYGVNS. The V segment lost 6 bases and the J segment 4 bases; nucleotides outside the gene matches: 6. The CDR3 DNA is TGTGCCAGCAGGGCTCAGGGGGTTTACAATGAGCAGTTCTTC. Translated, it gives CASRAQGVYNEQFF.

The chain has TRBV4-1 and TRBJ2-7, with TRBD2 matching 9 bases. Germline V CDR1 and CDR2: MGHRA, YSYEKL. V was clipped by 2 bases and J by 6 bases; unmatched bases: 5. CDR3 length: 14 amino acids. The CDR3 loop reads CASSQPGTSFEQYF. CDR3 bases: TGCGCCAGCAGCCAACCCGGGACTAGCTTCGAGCAGTACTTC.

For the CDR3, the DNA is TGTGCCAGCAGTTTAAACCGGGAATCACCCCTCCACTTT. Its protein is CASSLNRESPLHF. The chain couples TRBV27 to TRBJ1-6, with D uncertain. V was pared by 2 bases and J by 10 bases, with 9 bases between. The CDR3 is 13 residues long. The germline V gene encodes CDR1 MNHEY and CDR2 SMNVEV (reference sequence).

This clonotype was picked up a small number of times. The CDR3 protein is CASHRVSGDNEQFF. The CDR3, as DNA: TGTGCCAGCCACCGTGTGAGCGGGGACAATGAGCAGTTCTTC. V gene TRBV6-6 combines with J gene TRBJ2-1; 7 nucleotides align to TRBD2. V gave up 8 bases and J gave up 5 bases; unmatched junction bases: 9. This CDR3 has 14 amino acids. In germline, CDR1 is MNHNY, CDR2 SVGAGI (reference sequence).

For this clonotype: Because the CDR3 is missing its conserved closing phenylalanine or tryptophan, this is likely a read error. The chain links TRBV19 to TRBJ2-3, with a tentative D call TRBD2 (6 bases). Deletions cut 4 bases from V and 3 bases from J, with 11 bases between. The CDR3 spans 14 residues. Germline CDR1 and CDR2: LNHDA and SQIVND (reference sequence). CDR3 sequence (DNA): TGTGCCAGTAGTAAAGAGCGGGTGACAGATACGCAGTATTCT. Protein product: CASSKERVTDTQYS.

The genes are TRBV2 and TRBJ2-5, with a weak D call TRBD1 (6 bases). CDR1 is SNHLY, CDR2 FYNNEI, per germline. Trimming removed 5 bases from V and 5 bases from J, with 12 bases in between. The CDR3 covers 13 residues. The CDR3 DNA reads as TGTGCCAGCAGTATAACCAGGGGTGAGACCCAGTACTTC. Its translation is CASSITRGETQYF. Supplemented by reference TRBV2 and TRBJ2-5, the full variable domain reads EPEVTQTPSHQVTQMGQEVILRCVPISNHLYFYWYRQILGQKVEFLVSFYNNEISEKSEIFDDQFSVERPDGSNFTLKIRSTKLEDSAMYFCASSITRGETQYFGPGTRLLVL.

The chain employs TRBV7-2 and TRBJ2-3; 9 positions agree with TRBD2. The ends lost 0 bases at V and 4 bases at J; junction bases unmatched: 8. The germline V gene has CDR1 SGHTA and CDR2 FQGNSA. The CDR3 length is 17 residues. The CDR3 loop is CASSLASWAGGSDTQYF. CDR3 coding DNA: TGTGCCAGCAGCTTAGCGAGTTGGGCGGGGGGGTCAGATACGCAGTATTTT.

This clonotype was detected many times. V is TRBV2 and J is TRBJ2-6; possibly TRBD1 or TRBD2 for D (5 bases each). V was clipped by 3 bases and J by 3 bases, with 12 bases between them. The CDR3 length is 16 residues. Germline V gene sequence: CDR1 SNHLY, CDR2 FYNNEI. The CDR3 region has the DNA TGTGCCAGCAGTGAGAACGGGGCGCTTGGGGCCAACGTCCTGACTTTC. Amino acids: CASSENGALGANVLTF.

V gene TRBV20-1 combines with J gene TRBJ1-1; TRBD1 agrees at 7 bases. CDR3 length: 14 amino acids. In germline, CDR1 is DFQATT, CDR2 SNEGSKA (reference sequence). The trim removed 5 bases at V and 1 base at J, leaving 7 bases unmatched. CDR3 residues: CSARQGGRNTEAFF. The CDR3 nucleotides are TGCAGTGCTCGACAGGGAGGGAGGAACACTGAAGCTTTCTTT.

The rearrangement joins TRBV2 to TRBJ2-3; D gene unclear. The CDR3 sequence is 11 residues long. V was pared by 4 bases and J by 6 bases, with 5 bases between. From germline, CDR1 is SNHLY and CDR2 FYNNEI. The CDR3, as DNA: TGTGCCAGCAGTGTCCAGGATACGCAGTATTTT. It translates to CASSVQDTQYF.

About this clonotype itself: A much larger clonotype is one base distant, so this may be a read error. This chain uses TRBV27 with TRBJ1-6; possible D gene TRBD1, 6 bases. CDR3 size: 15 residues. V was clipped by 5 bases and J by 15 bases, with 23 bases between them. Per the germline V gene, CDR1 is MNHEY and CDR2 is SMNVEV (reference sequence). The DNA for the CDR3 is TGTGCCAGCAGTGAACCTCAGGGGCCAAACAGGCTCCTCCACTTT. Its translation: CASSEPQGPNRLLHF.

The V gene is TRBV12-3 or TRBV12-4, the J gene TRBJ2-5; the match to TRBD1 covers 9 bases. The CDR3 totals 13 residues. The CDR3 is CASARTGEETQYF. As DNA, the CDR3 is TGTGCTAGCGCTCGGACAGGGGAAGAGACCCAGTACTTC.

This clonotype was detected a few times. The J gene is TRBJ1-5, the V gene TRBV20-1; D perhaps matches TRBD1 (5 bases). Germline CDR1 reads DFQATT; CDR2 reads SNEGSKA (reference sequence). This CDR3 contains 12 residues. Trimming took off 3 bases at V and 7 bases at J, with 10 bases between the two ends. Here the CDR3 DNA reads TGCAGTGCTAGGGGCCCAGGGCAGCCCCAGCATTTT. Protein product: CSARGPGQPQHF.

In its sample, this clonotype was seen many times. The V call is TRBV14, the J call TRBJ2-7, with a possible D match to TRBD2 (6 bases). Looked up from germline, CDR1 is SGHDN and CDR2 is FVKESK. With 3 bases removed from V and 3 bases from J, the gap between germline ends came to 15 bases. The CDR3 loop spans 15 amino acids. The CDR3 DNA follows: TGTGCCAGCAGCCAGGGGACTCTCGGGGGCTACGAGCAGTACTTC. Encoded protein: CASSQGTLGGYEQYF.

There are a few counts of this clonotype. The chain joins TRBV5-1 to TRBJ1-1; unclear D gene. This CDR3 spans 14 amino acids. Germline CDR1 SGHRS, CDR2 YFSETQ. The germline V and J ends were trimmed by 4 bases and 7 bases, with 17 bases remaining between them. The CDR3: CASSRTPDGYEAFF. The CDR3 bases are TGCGCCAGCAGCCGAACACCGGACGGCTATGAAGCTTTCTTT.

The chain couples TRBV25-1 to TRBJ1-1, with 8 nucleotides matching TRBD1. Germline-derived CDR1 and CDR2 are MGHDK and SYGVNS. The CDR3 runs 14 residues. The V segment lost 8 bases and the J segment 4 bases; nucleotides outside the gene matches: 9. CDR3: CASGTGGGGTEAFF. Here the CDR3 DNA reads TGTGCCAGCGGAACAGGGGGTGGGGGCACTGAAGCTTTCTTT.

This clonotype was counted only a few times. This chain connects TRBV28 to TRBJ2-7; 14 nucleotides line up with TRBD2. Germline V gene sequence: CDR1 MDHEN, CDR2 SYDVKM. Germline trimming cut 5 bases from V and 2 bases from J; bases unmatched to any gene: 8. The CDR3 sequence is 17 residues long. The CDR3 loop reads CASSQGLAGVITYEQYF. The DNA for the CDR3 is TGTGCCAGCAGTCAGGGACTAGCGGGAGTTATAACCTACGAGCAGTACTTC.

V and J are TRBV5-5 and TRBJ2-5, with 12 positions matching TRBD1. Germline V gene data show CDR1 as SGHKS and CDR2 as YYEKEE (reference sequence). CDR3 length equals 16 residues. Trimming removed 9 bases from V and 5 bases from J; junction bases left unmatched: 14. The CDR3 DNA reads TGTGCCACCAGTGAAACCCCGGGACAGGGGGCCGAGACCCAGTACTTC. It codes for CATSETPGQGAETQYF.

This clonotype was picked up a small number of times. The rearrangement links TRBV27 to TRBJ1-2; D is possibly TRBD1 (5 bases). The length of the CDR3 is 16 residues. The ends were cut back, 2 bases at V and 7 bases at J, with 20 bases in the middle. The germline CDR1 and CDR2 sequences are MNHEY and SMNVEV (reference sequence). Here the CDR3 DNA reads TGTGCCAGCAGTTTAGGTTTCGCAGGCCAAGGGGCTGGCTACACCTTC. Translating it yields CASSLGFAGQGAGYTF.

This clonotype was observed a handful of times. CDR3 region: CSVAGSGVYQETQYF. CDR3 coding DNA: TGCAGCGTCGCTGGGTCCGGGGTGTACCAAGAGACCCAGTACTTC. The rearrangement links TRBV29-1 to TRBJ2-5; tentative D call: TRBD2 (5 bases). Germline V lookup: CDR1 SQVTM, CDR2 ANQGSEA. The CDR3 runs to 15 residues. Trimming cost V 6 bases and J 0 bases, with 17 bases left between them.

CDR3 loop: CSAIPGTVEQFF. The CDR3 bases are TGCAGTGCTATCCCCGGGACAGTTGAGCAGTTCTTC. This chain connects TRBV20-1 to TRBJ2-1; 7 bases match TRBD1. The germline V gene has CDR1 DFQATT and CDR2 SNEGSKA (reference sequence). V lost 4 bases and J lost 9; bases outside the gene matches: 6. This CDR3 is 12 amino acids long.

The rearrangement links TRBV7-6 to TRBJ2-7; 7 bases fit TRBD2. Trimming cost V 5 bases and J 3 bases; bases outside gene matches: 7. Germline V CDR1 and CDR2: SGHVS, FNYEAQ. The CDR3 totals 14 residues. CDR3 in DNA: TGTGCCAGCAGCCCACTAGCGACTAGCTACGAGCAGTACTTC. It yields the protein CASSPLATSYEQYF.